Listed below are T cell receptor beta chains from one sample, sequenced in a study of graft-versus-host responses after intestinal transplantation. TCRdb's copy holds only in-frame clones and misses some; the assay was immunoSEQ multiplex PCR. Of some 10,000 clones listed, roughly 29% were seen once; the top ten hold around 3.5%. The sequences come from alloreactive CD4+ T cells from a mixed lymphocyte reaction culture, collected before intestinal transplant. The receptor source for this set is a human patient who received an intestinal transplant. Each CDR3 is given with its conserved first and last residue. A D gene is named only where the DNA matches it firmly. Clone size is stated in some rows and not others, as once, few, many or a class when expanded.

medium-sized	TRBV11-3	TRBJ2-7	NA	CASSQTAAYEQYF	TGTGCCAGCAGCCAAACGGCGGCCTACGAGCAGTACTTC
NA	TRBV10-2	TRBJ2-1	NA	CASSESPYNEQFF	TGCGCCAGCAGTGAGTCCCCTTACAATGAGCAGTTCTTC
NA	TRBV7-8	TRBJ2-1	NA	CASRRWRSSYNEQFF	TGTGCCAGCCGAAGATGGCGAAGCTCCTACAATGAGCAGTTCTTC
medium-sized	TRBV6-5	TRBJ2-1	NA	CASSYRSYNEQFF	TGTGCCAGCAGTTACAGATCGTACAATGAGCAGTTCTTC
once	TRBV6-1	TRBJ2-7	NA	CASSAIGTTYEQYF	TGTGCCAGCAGCGCCATCGGGACCACCTACGAGCAGTACTTC
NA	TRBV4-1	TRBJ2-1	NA	CASSQGTTLYNEQFF	TGCGCCAGCAGCCAAGGGACTACCTTATACAATGAGCAGTTCTTC
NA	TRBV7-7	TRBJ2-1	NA	CAVRGGGSYNEQFF	TGTGCTGTCCGCGGCGGAGGCTCCTACAATGAGCAGTTCTTC
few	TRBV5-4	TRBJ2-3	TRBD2	CASSQDPLAGVEDTQYF	TGTGCCAGCAGCCAAGACCCACTAGCGGGAGTTGAAGATACGCAGTATTTT
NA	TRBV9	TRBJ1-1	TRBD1	CASSPGTDPEAFF	TGTGCCAGCAGCCCGGGGACAGACCCTGAAGCTTTCTTT
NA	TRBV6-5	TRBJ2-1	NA	CASSYRGSSYNEQFF	TGTGCCAGCAGTTACCGCGGAAGCTCCTACAATGAGCAGTTCTTC
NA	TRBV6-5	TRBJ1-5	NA	CASSSHSNQPQHF	TGTGCCAGCAGTTCTCATAGCAATCAGCCCCAGCATTTT
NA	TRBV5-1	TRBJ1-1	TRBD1	CASSWGQGNTEAFF	TGCGCCAGCAGCTGGGGACAGGGGAACACTGAAGCTTTCTTT
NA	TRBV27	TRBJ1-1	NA	CASSDTSDLNTEAFF	TGTGCCAGCAGTGATACAAGTGATTTGAACACTGAAGCTTTCTTT
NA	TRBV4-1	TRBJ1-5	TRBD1	CASSHIQGDQPQHF	TGCGCCAGCAGCCACATTCAGGGGGATCAGCCCCAGCATTTT
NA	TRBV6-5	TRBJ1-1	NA	CASSAEVNTEAFF	TGTGCCAGCAGTGCCGAGGTGAACACTGAAGCTTTCTTT
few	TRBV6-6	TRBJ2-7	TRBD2	CASRVSGSYYEQYF	TGTGCCAGCAGGGTTAGCGGGAGTTACTACGAGCAGTACTTC
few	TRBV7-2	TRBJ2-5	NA	CASSFGIGETQYF	TGTGCCAGCAGCTTTGGTATTGGAGAGACCCAGTACTTC
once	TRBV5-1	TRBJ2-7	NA	CASSLAPRSSYEQYF	TGCGCCAGCAGCTTGGCCCCAAGGAGCTCCTACGAGCAGTACTTC
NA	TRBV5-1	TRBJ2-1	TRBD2	CASSFWGGRGNEQFF	TGCGCCAGCAGCTTTTGGGGCGGGAGGGGCAATGAGCAGTTCTTC
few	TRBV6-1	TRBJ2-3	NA	CASREGWMADTQYF	TGTGCCAGCAGGGAAGGGTGGATGGCAGATACGCAGTATTTT
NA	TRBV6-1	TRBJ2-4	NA	CASSEVYQTDNIQYF	TGTGCCAGCAGTGAAGTCTACCAGACCGATAACATTCAGTACTTC
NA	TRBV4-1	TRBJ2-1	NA	CASSHPPGSYNEQFF	TGCGCCAGCAGCCATCCGCCCGGCTCCTACAATGAGCAGTTCTTC
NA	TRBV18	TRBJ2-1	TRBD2	CASSLAGSSYNEQFF	TGTGCCAGCTCTTTAGCGGGCAGCTCCTACAATGAGCAGTTCTTC
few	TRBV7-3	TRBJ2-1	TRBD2	CASSLVGGPYNEQFF	TGTGCCAGCAGCCTAGTGGGAGGGCCCTACAATGAGCAGTTCTTC
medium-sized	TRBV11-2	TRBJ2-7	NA	CASSLAPGTRFEQYF	TGTGCCAGCAGCCTGGCCCCCGGGACCCGTTTTGAGCAGTACTTC
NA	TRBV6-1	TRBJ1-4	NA	CASNPNDATNEKLFF	TGTGCCAGCAACCCGAACGACGCAACTAATGAAAAACTGTTTTTT
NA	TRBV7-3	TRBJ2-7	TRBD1	CASSLGTGSGEQYF	TGTGCCAGCAGCTTAGGGACAGGGTCGGGTGAGCAGTACTTC
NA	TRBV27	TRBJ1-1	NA	CASHLGQPPTEAFF	TGTGCCAGCCATTTAGGACAGCCGCCCACTGAAGCTTTCTTT
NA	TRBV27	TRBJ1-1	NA	CASALGPLNTEAFF	TGTGCCAGTGCGCTGGGGCCCTTGAACACTGAAGCTTTCTTT
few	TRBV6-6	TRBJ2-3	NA	CASSYVGADTQYF	TGTGCCAGCAGTTATGTAGGCGCAGATACGCAGTATTTT
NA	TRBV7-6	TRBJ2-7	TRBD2	CASSLGGSGIEQYF	TGTGCCAGCAGCTTAGGCGGGAGTGGGATCGAGCAGTACTTC
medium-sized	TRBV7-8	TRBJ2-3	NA	CASSLFSTDTQYF	TGTGCCAGCAGCTTATTTAGCACAGATACGCAGTATTTT
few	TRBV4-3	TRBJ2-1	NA	CASSQEGYGEQFF	TGCGCCAGCAGCCAAGAAGGGTATGGTGAGCAGTTCTTC
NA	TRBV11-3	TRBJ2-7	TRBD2	CASSPLAGSGSYEQYF	TGTGCCAGCAGCCCCTTAGCGGGAAGCGGCTCCTACGAGCAGTACTTC
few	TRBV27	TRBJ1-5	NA	CASSYLSGRSNQPQHF	TGTGCCAGCAGTTATCTCTCCGGGCGAAGCAATCAGCCCCAGCATTTT
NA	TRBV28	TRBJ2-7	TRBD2	CASSLVGLAESYEQYF	TGTGCCAGCAGTTTAGTTGGACTAGCGGAGTCCTACGAGCAGTACTTC
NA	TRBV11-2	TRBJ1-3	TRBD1	CASSLGGGANTIYF	TGTGCCAGCAGCTTGGGAGGGGGCGCGAACACCATATATTTT
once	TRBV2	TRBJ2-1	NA	CASILETVSYNEQFF	TGTGCCAGCATTCTCGAGACGGTCTCCTACAATGAGCAGTTCTTC
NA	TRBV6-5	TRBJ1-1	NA	CASSYESNTEAFF	TGTGCCAGCAGTTACGAGTCGAACACTGAAGCTTTCTTT
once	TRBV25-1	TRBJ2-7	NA	CASSAVPSYEQYF	TGTGCCAGCAGTGCCGTCCCCTCCTACGAGCAGTACTTC
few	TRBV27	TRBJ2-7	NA	CASSYSARNEQYF	TGTGCCAGCAGTTACTCCGCTAGAAACGAGCAGTACTTC
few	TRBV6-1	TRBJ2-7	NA	CASSLSWIYEQYF	TGTGCCAGCAGTTTATCATGGATATACGAGCAGTACTTC